The entry below describes one T cell receptor beta chain. Its cognate antigen is unknown. CDR1 LGHNA and CDR2 YSLEER come from the germline V gene. The CDR3 has 14 residues. The V end was cut by 2 bases, the J end by 6 bases, with 12 bases between. This sample stems from a study of OX40 agonist ivuxolimab in advanced cancers. Study-level results: Clonal expansion by week 6 occurred in CD4+ and CD8+ blood T cells (at 0.1 to 3.0 mg/kg). Mean expanded clone counts were higher in CD8+ than CD4+ T cells. Antigen specificity was not determined for the expanded peripheral T cells.

Using immunoSEQ multiplex PCR, the repertoire was profiled, and TCRdb retains in-frame clones only, with some absent. In the table there are tens of thousands of clones, roughly 86% of which are singletons. The rearrangement links TRBV4-3 to TRBJ2-3; D may be TRBD2 (5 bases). This specimen consisted of CD4+ or CD8+ T cells sorted from blood, obtained in a trial of the OX40 agonist ivuxolimab. This clonotype was sampled from an adult with an advanced solid tumor such as melanoma, head and neck, liver or kidney cancer. The CDR3 nucleotides read TGCGCCAGCAGCCAAACGGACTGGGCCGATACGCAGTATTTT. This codes for CASSQTDWADTQYF.